Presented here are 26 T cell receptor beta chains from one specimen sequenced in a study of blood T cells in healthy people across ages. A J-beta primer mix and a sample-barcoded 5' primer were used in a second PCR of roughly 6 to 11 cycles. TCRdb reprocessed the 5' RACE reads via MiXCR and lists one record per CDR3 protein. The data contain hundreds of thousands of distinct CDR3 sequences, under 25% of them seen just once; the ten biggest clones take up roughly 3.4%. The sequenced sample consisted of blood. Receptors were obtained from a man between 65 and 85 years old in good health.

The table lists this clonotype with many counts. The chain carries TRBV29-1 and TRBJ2-3; D may be TRBD2 (6 bases). V gave up 1 base and J gave up 1 base, with 9 bases separating them. This CDR3 spans 14 amino acids. Germline CDR1 reads SQVTM; CDR2 reads ANQGSEA. The CDR3, as DNA: TGCAGCGTTGAAGGTTCGGGGGGCACAGATACGCAGTATTTT. The encoded protein is CSVEGSGGTDTQYF.

J is TRBJ2-5 and V is TRBV7-9, with a possible D match to TRBD2 (6 bases). The better agreement between TRBJ2-1 and the DNA end casts doubt on the J call. The CDR3 spans 15 residues. Germline CDR1 is SEHNR and CDR2 is FQNEAQ (reference sequence). The CDR3 is CASSLTGRGGNEQFF. In nucleotides, the CDR3 is TGTGCCAGCAGCTTAACCGGGAGAGGCGGGAATGAGCAGTTCTTC.

The chain combines TRBV27 with TRBJ1-1; D may be TRBD1 (6 bases). The CDR3 covers 14 residues. From germline, CDR1 is MNHEY and CDR2 SMNVEV (reference sequence). V gave up 5 bases and J gave up 6 bases, with 16 bases separating them. The CDR3 DNA sequence: TGTGCCAGCAGTATTCAAGTCCAGGGGCCTGAAGCTTTCTTT. It codes for CASSIQVQGPEAFF.

This clonotype has more than one count but fewer than ten. The J gene is TRBJ2-3, the V gene TRBV20-1; tentative D call: TRBD2 (5 bases). The CDR3 runs 12 residues. Germline-derived CDR1 and CDR2 are DFQATT and SNEGSKA (reference sequence). V gave up 7 bases and J gave up 0 bases, with 8 bases separating them. CDR3 DNA: TGCAGTGTGGGAGAAAGCACAGATACGCAGTATTTT. Translating it yields CSVGESTDTQYF.

The genes are TRBV5-6 and TRBJ1-4; 12 nucleotides line up with TRBD1. This CDR3 region has 17 residues. The V gene end was trimmed by 3 bases and the J gene end by 3 bases; junction bases not matched to a gene: 6. CDR1 is SGHDT, CDR2 YYEEEE, per germline. The CDR3 sequence: CASSWDRGLEANEKLFF. The CDR3 DNA reads as TGTGCCAGCAGCTGGGACAGGGGGCTCGAGGCTAATGAAAAACTGTTTTTT.

CDR3 amino acids: CASSYVSAAAYEQYF. In DNA form, the CDR3 reads TGTGCCAGCAGTTATGTCTCAGCGGCGGCCTACGAGCAGTACTTC. V and J are TRBV6-5 and TRBJ2-7; tentative D call: TRBD2 (5 bases). This CDR3 is 15 amino acids long. Germline V gene data show CDR1 as MNHEY and CDR2 as SVGAGI. Trimming took 3 bases from V and 2 from J, leaving 14 bases between them.

This clonotype was counted at least ten times. The chain links TRBV20-1 to TRBJ2-1; 7 bases agree with TRBD1. V dropped 7 bases and J dropped 5; count of bases not matched to a gene: 8. Germline V gene lookup returns CDR1 DFQATT and CDR2 SNEGSKA (reference sequence). The CDR3 spans 13 residues. DNA for the CDR3: TGCAGTGGGAAGAGGGACAGAAACAATGAGCAGTTCTTC. This translates into CSGKRDRNNEQFF.

The gene calls are TRBV4-3 and TRBJ2-3; D remains ambiguous. The CDR3 covers 17 residues. The V end lost 1 base, the J end lost 0 bases, and 14 bases lay between the germline ends. Germline V lookup: CDR1 LGHNA, CDR2 YSLEER. CDR3 residues: CASSQGPGHLSTDTQYF. DNA of the CDR3: TGCGCCAGCAGCCAAGGGCCTGGGCACCTAAGCACAGATACGCAGTATTTT.

The V gene is TRBV11-2, the J gene TRBJ1-4; tentatively, D is TRBD1 (6 bases). V was trimmed by 5 bases and J by 6 bases, leaving 19 bases between them. Germline loops: CDR1 SGHAT, CDR2 FQNNGV. CDR3 length: 16 amino acids. CDR3 residues: CASSPIQGRRYEKLFF. The CDR3 nucleotides read TGTGCCAGCAGCCCTATTCAGGGGCGGCGATATGAAAAACTGTTTTTT.

The chain joins TRBV20-1 to TRBJ2-7, with TRBD2 matching 11 bases. V was clipped by 1 base and J by 5 bases; unmatched bases: 7. Germline loops: CDR1 DFQATT, CDR2 SNEGSKA (reference sequence). This CDR3 is 15 amino acids long. The CDR3 is CSARVTSGRLNEQYF. The CDR3 DNA reads TGCAGTGCTAGAGTTACTAGCGGGAGATTAAACGAGCAGTACTTC.

CDR3 in DNA: TGTGCCAGCAGTTACTCCTGGCTAAACAATGAGCAGTTCTTC. Amino acid sequence: CASSYSWLNNEQFF. The V call is TRBV6-6, the J call TRBJ2-1; no reliable D call. Trimming removed 0 bases from V and 5 bases from J, with 8 bases in between. Germline CDR1 and CDR2: MNHNY and SVGAGI (reference sequence). The CDR3 length is 14 residues.

The chain is built from TRBV7-9 and TRBJ1-4; TRBD1 is a possible D gene (6 bases). Germline V gene lookup returns CDR1 SEHNR and CDR2 FQNEAQ (reference sequence). The CDR3 totals 16 residues. V was pared by 4 bases and J by 7 bases, with 19 bases between. The CDR3 is CASSWAQGPAGEKLFF. The CDR3 DNA follows: TGTGCCAGCAGCTGGGCACAGGGCCCCGCGGGTGAAAAACTGTTTTTT.

This clonotype has a handful of counts. The chain joins TRBV7-9 to TRBJ2-7; 7 bases are a match to TRBD1. This CDR3 spans 18 amino acids. The V segment lost 4 bases and the J segment 7 bases; nucleotides outside the gene matches: 22. The germline gives CDR1 SEHNR, CDR2 FQNEAQ (reference sequence). CDR3 sequence (DNA): TGTGCCAGCAGCTCTCAGACAGGGAAAGGCGCTCCTATGCGGGAGCAGTACTTC. Translating it yields CASSSQTGKGAPMREQYF.

This clonotype was detected only a few times. The genes are TRBV19 and TRBJ2-5, with 9 bases fitting TRBD2. TRBJ2-1 matches the DNA end more closely, so the J call is doubtful. The CDR3 is 15 amino acids. The germline V gene has CDR1 LNHDA and CDR2 SQIVND (reference sequence). CDR3 protein: CASIGTSGLYNEQFF. The CDR3 DNA follows: TGTGCCAGTATCGGTACTAGCGGGCTCTACAATGAGCAGTTCTTC.

This clonotype was seen more than once but under ten times. This chain joins TRBV5-1 and TRBJ2-1, with 10 bases matching TRBD2. CDR1 and CDR2 from the germline V gene are SGHRS and YFSETQ. The CDR3 covers 16 residues. J lost 0 bases, V lost 5 bases, and 5 bases had no gene match. The CDR3 DNA reads as TGCGCCAGCAGACAATCTAGCGGGAGCTCCTACAATGAGCAGTTCTTC. Encoded protein: CASRQSSGSSYNEQFF.

The V call is TRBV20-1, the J call TRBJ2-5; weak D call: TRBD1 (6 bases). The CDR3 totals 14 residues. The V and J ends lost 1 base and 4 bases respectively, with 13 bases between them. In germline, CDR1 is DFQATT, CDR2 SNEGSKA (reference sequence). The CDR3 sequence is CSARGTDLRETQYF. The CDR3, as DNA: TGCAGTGCTAGAGGGACAGATTTAAGAGAGACCCAGTACTTC.

This chain connects TRBV11-1 to TRBJ2-1; D gene ambiguous. The CDR3 totals 14 residues. From germline, CDR1 is SGHAT and CDR2 FQDESV (reference sequence). V was clipped by 2 bases and J by 0 bases, with 5 bases between them. This chain's CDR3 is CASSLSYSYNEQFF. CDR3 bases: TGTGCCAGCAGCTTAAGCTACTCCTACAATGAGCAGTTCTTC.

The chain carries TRBV7-2 and TRBJ2-5, with a weak D call TRBD1 (6 bases). The J call is uncertain, as TRBJ2-1 better fits the DNA end. Germline values: CDR1 SGHTA, CDR2 FQGNSA. This CDR3 is 14 amino acids long. CDR3: CASSLIRDTALQFF. CDR3 bases: TGTGCCAGCAGCCTGATCCGGGACACCGCATTGCAGTTCTTC.

The chain combines TRBV5-1 with TRBJ2-1; 11 bases agree with TRBD2. With V trimmed by 7 bases and J by 5 bases, 5 bases remained unmatched. CDR3 length equals 14 residues. Germline V CDR1 and CDR2: SGHRS, YFSETQ. CDR3 region: CASGTSGRNNEQFF. The CDR3, as DNA: TGCGCCAGCGGGACTAGCGGTCGAAACAATGAGCAGTTCTTC.

This clonotype was seen a few times. The chain joins TRBV11-2 to TRBJ2-1; 8 bases map to TRBD1. The length of the CDR3 is 15 residues. V shed 5 bases, J shed 2 bases, and the junction held 5 bases outside the gene matches. Germline V gives CDR1 SGHAT, CDR2 FQNNGV. The CDR3 sequence is CASSTGTGTYNEQFF. The CDR3 nucleotides read TGTGCCAGCAGCACCGGGACAGGAACCTACAATGAGCAGTTCTTC.

This clonotype was seen more than once but under ten times. The CDR3 bases are TGTGCCAGCAGCCCCCGTCGAGGGATCCAAGAGACCCAGTACTTC. Translation gives CASSPRRGIQETQYF. The chain combines TRBV7-9 with TRBJ2-5; TRBD2 is a possible D gene (5 bases). The germline V gene has CDR1 SEHNR and CDR2 FQNEAQ (reference sequence). Trimming stripped 5 bases from V and 1 base from J, with 14 bases between. The CDR3 has 15 amino acids. Using reference TRBV7-9 and TRBJ2-5 for the parts outside the CDR3, the full variable domain is DTGVSQNPRHKITKRGQNVTFRCDPISEHNRLYWYRQTLGQGPEFLTYFQNEAQLEKSRLLSDRFSAERPKGSFSTLEIQRTEQGDSAMYLCASSPRRGIQETQYFGPGTRLLVL.

The table lists this clonotype with a few counts. V is TRBV2 and J is TRBJ1-1; possibly TRBD1 for D (5 bases). Germline CDR1 reads SNHLY; CDR2 reads FYNNEI. The CDR3 has 15 residues. V gave up 6 bases and J gave up 0 bases, with 14 bases separating them. The CDR3 loop is CASSIGVTMNTEAFF. The CDR3 DNA reads as TGTGCCAGCAGCATAGGGGTTACCATGAACACTGAAGCTTTCTTT.

As DNA, the CDR3 is TGTGCCAGCTCACCCCCGGGACAGAACACCGGGGAGCTGTTTTTT. It codes for CASSPPGQNTGELFF. The rearrangement joins TRBV18 to TRBJ2-2, with D possibly being TRBD1 (6 bases). The V end was cut by 3 bases, the J end by 1 base, with 9 bases between. Germline V lookup: CDR1 KGHSH, CDR2 LQKENI. The CDR3 totals 15 residues.

This chain uses TRBV15 with TRBJ1-5; D perhaps matches TRBD1 (6 bases). Germline-derived CDR1 and CDR2 are LNHNV and YYDKDF (reference sequence). The CDR3 runs 15 residues. Trimming stripped 6 bases from V and 4 bases from J, with 16 bases between. CDR3 DNA: TGTGCCACCAGAGGGGGAGGTGGCGATAATCAGCCCCAGCATTTT. Amino acid sequence: CATRGGGGDNQPQHF.

This clonotype was counted only a few times. The V call is TRBV19, the J call TRBJ1-2, with D hard to call. Per germline, CDR1 LNHDA and CDR2 SQIVND (reference sequence). The ends were cut back, 8 bases at V and 3 bases at J, with 7 bases in the middle. The CDR3 extends over 11 amino acids. The CDR3 reads CASRMDYGYTF. The CDR3 DNA follows: TGTGCCAGTCGGATGGACTATGGCTACACCTTC.

The table lists this clonotype with a few counts. The chain joins TRBV20-1 to TRBJ1-1; D not certain. V was pared by 2 bases and J by 0 bases, with 1 base between. Per the germline V gene, CDR1 is DFQATT and CDR2 is SNEGSKA (reference sequence). The CDR3 covers 11 residues. Here the CDR3 DNA reads TGCAGTGCTAGATTGAACACTGAAGCTTTCTTT. This encodes CSARLNTEAFF.